Listed below are T cell receptor beta chains from one sample, sequenced in a study of shared clonotypes between healthy human individuals. Some clones are missing from TCRdb's copy, which holds only in-frame ones; the method was immunoSEQ multiplex PCR. The sample lists 950,000 to 1,100,000 clones; under 80% were seen once. The sequenced sample consisted of memory CD4+ T cells sorted from blood. The receptors stem from a man aged 18 to 29 in good health. The CDR3 runs from the conserved cysteine through the conserved F or W. D genes are given only for firm matches. A clone size is listed for some rows: how often the clone was seen (once, few, many), or a class if it is expanded.

d_gene	len	j_gene	v_gene	abundance	CDR3nt	CDR3aa
NA	13	TRBJ2-1	TRBV30	NA	TGTGCCTGGAGTGTGGGACTGTCTAATGAGCAGTTCTTC	CAWSVGLSNEQFF
TRBD1	17	TRBJ2-5	TRBV5-4	few	TGTGCCAGCAGCTTGGGAAGGGGGACAGGGGGCAAAGAGACCCAGTACTTC	CASSLGRGTGGKETQYF
NA	14	TRBJ1-1	TRBV28	few	TGTGCCAGCAAGCTGGTCAGTCAAAGAACTGAAGCTTTCTTT	CASKLVSQRTEAFF
TRBD1	17	TRBJ2-3	TRBV18	NA	TGTGCCAGCTCACTAAATGGACAGGGGGCGTCCGCAGATACGCAGTATTTT	CASSLNGQGASADTQYF
NA	11	TRBJ1-5	TRBV28	NA	TGTGCCAGCGGGCACAATCAGCCCCAGCATTTT	CASGHNQPQHF
NA	15	TRBJ2-5	TRBV5-1	many	TGCGCCAGCAGCCCACGATGGCGGGGCCAAGAGACCCAGTACTTC	CASSPRWRGQETQYF
NA	15	TRBJ1-6	TRBV6-1	few	TGTGCCAGCAGTGACCCGAGCTCCTATAATTCACCCCTCCACTTT	CASSDPSSYNSPLHF
NA	15	TRBJ2-6	TRBV27	NA	TGTGCCAGCAGTTCCGCCAGCTCTGGGGCCAACGTCCTGACTTTC	CASSSASSGANVLTF
TRBD2	14	TRBJ2-5	TRBV18	NA	TGTGCCAGCTCACTGCTAGCGGGAAAAGAGACCCAGTACTTC	CASSLLAGKETQYF
TRBD1	14	TRBJ1-2	TRBV7-6	NA	TGTGCCAGCAGCCAAATTGCGACAGGGAATGGCTACACCTTC	CASSQIATGNGYTF
TRBD2	16	TRBJ2-1	TRBV19	NA	TGTGCCAGCATATCTACTAGCGGGGGGGCCTACAATGAGCAGTTCTTC	CASISTSGGAYNEQFF
TRBD2	15	TRBJ2-7	TRBV30	NA	TGTGCCTGGAGTGACGGGGCGGGAGGACCCTACGAGCAGTACTTC	CAWSDGAGGPYEQYF
NA	12	TRBJ1-2	TRBV29-1	NA	TGCAGCGTTGCTGAACAGGGAAGAGGCTACACCTTC	CSVAEQGRGYTF
TRBD2	16	TRBJ2-1	TRBV25-1	NA	TGTGCCAGCAGTGTAACTAGCGGGGGACTATGGAATGAGCAGTTCTTC	CASSVTSGGLWNEQFF
NA	13	TRBJ2-5	TRBV18	NA	TGTGCCAGCTCCCAGGGATTTCAAGAGACCCAGTACTTC	CASSQGFQETQYF
NA	13	TRBJ1-6	TRBV30	NA	TGTGCCTGGAAACAGGGAGGGAATTCACCCCTCCACTTT	CAWKQGGNSPLHF
NA	13	TRBJ1-1	TRBV30	NA	TGTGCCTGGAAGTATCAGGGGCACACTGAAGCTTTCTTT	CAWKYQGHTEAFF
NA	12	TRBJ1-4	TRBV19	once	TGTGCCAGTAGGGATGGCAGGACAGAACTGTTTTTT	CASRDGRTELFF
NA	13	TRBJ2-5	TRBV6-5	NA	TGTGCCAGCTCCACGACAGTTCAAGAGACCCAGTACTTC	CASSTTVQETQYF
TRBD1	14	TRBJ2-7	TRBV6-1	NA	TGTGCCAGCAGACGGGGACAGGGAGCCTACGAGCAGTACTTC	CASRRGQGAYEQYF
NA	13	TRBJ1-1	TRBV29-1	NA	TGCAGCGTTGATCGGGGGCCGAACACTGAAGCTTTCTTT	CSVDRGPNTEAFF
NA	15	TRBJ1-2	TRBV9	NA	TGTGCCAGCAGCGAGATCCAGGGATGGGACTATGGCTACACCTTC	CASSEIQGWDYGYTF
NA	13	TRBJ2-3	TRBV28	NA	TGTGCCAGTTCACAGGGAGGCGCAGATACGCAGTATTTT	CASSQGGADTQYF
TRBD2	14	TRBJ2-1	TRBV11-3	few	TGTGCCAGCAGCTCTACGGGAGGGCGCAATGAGCAGTTCTTC	CASSSTGGRNEQFF
TRBD1	13	TRBJ1-1	TRBV7-2	many	TGTGCCAGCAGCTTTTCCGGGACAGGGAAAGCTTTCTTT	CASSFSGTGKAFF
NA	13	TRBJ1-5	TRBV19	few	TGTGCCAGTAGTATTCCAGGGAATCAGCCCCAGCATTTT	CASSIPGNQPQHF
NA	13	TRBJ2-5	TRBV2	NA	TGTGCCAGCAGTGAACATATCGCTGAGACCCAGTACTTC	CASSEHIAETQYF
TRBD2	17	TRBJ2-2	TRBV29-1	few	TGCAGCGTTGGGGCGGGGACTAGCGGGAGGGCCGCCGGGGAGCTGTTTTTT	CSVGAGTSGRAAGELFF
TRBD2	15	TRBJ2-1	TRBV7-8	NA	TGTGCCAGCAGCTTAACTAGCGGGGGTTACAATGAGCAGTTCTTC	CASSLTSGGYNEQFF
NA	13	TRBJ2-2	TRBV7-6	NA	TGTGCCAGCAGCTTAGAGACGGGAGGGGAGCTGTTTTTT	CASSLETGGELFF
NA	12	TRBJ2-7	TRBV25-1	NA	TGTGCCAGCAGTGTAGGGGCGTTGGAGCAGTACTTC	CASSVGALEQYF
NA	14	TRBJ2-7	TRBV12-5	NA	TGTGCTAGTGGTCCTAGGGGGGCGGGGTACGAGCAGTACTTC	CASGPRGAGYEQYF
NA	12	TRBJ1-2	TRBV15	NA	TGTGCCACCAGGGGGTCAAACTATGGCTACACCTTC	CATRGSNYGYTF
NA	13	TRBJ2-4	TRBV5-1	NA	TGCGCCAGCAGCGTGGACGGACAAAACATTCAGTACTTC	CASSVDGQNIQYF
NA	15	TRBJ1-2	TRBV5-5	many	TGTGCCAGCACCTCTTGGGCCTGGGGGAACTATGGCTACACCTTC	CASTSWAWGNYGYTF
NA	16	TRBJ2-6	TRBV5-1	NA	TGCGCCAGCAGCCAGGGCCCATCTGATGGGGCCAACGTCCTGACTTTC	CASSQGPSDGANVLTF
TRBD1	14	TRBJ2-5	TRBV27	few	TGTGCCAGCAGTTTATACAGGGGGCAAGAGACCCAGTACTTC	CASSLYRGQETQYF
TRBD2	14	TRBJ2-1	TRBV10-3	NA	TGTGCCACCCGGACTAGCGGGAGGGCAGACGAGCAGTTCTTC	CATRTSGRADEQFF
TRBD1	15	TRBJ2-1	TRBV9	NA	TGTGCCAGCAGCGAAGGACAGGGGGCTATCGATGAGCAGTTCTTC	CASSEGQGAIDEQFF
TRBD1	13	TRBJ1-1	TRBV10-3	NA	TGTGCCATCAGTGGTCAGGGGGACACTGAAGCTTTCTTT	CAISGQGDTEAFF
TRBD1	15	TRBJ2-7	TRBV7-2	NA	TGTGCCAGCAGCCAAGGAGCGGACAGGGTCTACGAGCAGTACTTC	CASSQGADRVYEQYF
NA	17	TRBJ1-3	TRBV6-1	NA	TGTGCCAGCAGTGATATTTCCGTCGGGAGGGATGGGAACACCATATATTTT	CASSDISVGRDGNTIYF
NA	13	TRBJ2-2	TRBV6-5	NA	TGTGCCAGCAGTTACACGGGGTACGGGGAGCTGTTTTTT	CASSYTGYGELFF
NA	14	TRBJ1-2	TRBV19	NA	TGTGCCAGTCGCAGAACAGAGGGGCACTATGGCTACACCTTC	CASRRTEGHYGYTF
NA	12	TRBJ2-5	TRBV2	NA	TGTGCCAGCCTCTCCGGAGGGGAGACCCAGTACTTC	CASLSGGETQYF
NA	12	TRBJ2-3	TRBV7-2	NA	TGTGCCAGCGGGGGGCGCACAGATACGCAGTATTTT	CASGGRTDTQYF
NA	14	TRBJ1-5	TRBV6-1	few	TGTGCCAGCAGTGAAGTGGGCAGCAATCAGCCCCAGCATTTT	CASSEVGSNQPQHF
NA	14	TRBJ2-4	TRBV6-5	NA	TGTGCCAGCAGTTACTCGGTAAAACAAAACATTCAGTACTTC	CASSYSVKQNIQYF
TRBD2	17	TRBJ2-5	TRBV4-3	once	TGCGCCAGCAGCCAAGATCACAGCGGGAGGTACCAAGAGACCCAGTACTTC	CASSQDHSGRYQETQYF
TRBD1	15	TRBJ1-2	TRBV5-1	NA	TGCGCCAGCAGCTTGGAGACAGGGCCCAACTATGGCTACACCTTC	CASSLETGPNYGYTF
NA	15	TRBJ1-1	TRBV28	NA	TGTGCCAGCAGTCCCATATCTCCCAGGGCCACTGAAGCTTTCTTT	CASSPISPRATEAFF
NA	16	TRBJ1-1	TRBV14	NA	TGTGCCAGCAGCCACTACCGTATTTGGACAGAGGATGAAGCTTTCTTT	CASSHYRIWTEDEAFF
TRBD1	15	TRBJ2-7	TRBV7-9	NA	TGTGCCAGCAGCCCACCGGGACAGGGAGCCTACGAGCAGTACTTC	CASSPPGQGAYEQYF
NA	13	TRBJ2-5	TRBV5-1	NA	TGCGCCAGCAGCTTCGGGCTCCAAGAGACCCAGTACTTC	CASSFGLQETQYF